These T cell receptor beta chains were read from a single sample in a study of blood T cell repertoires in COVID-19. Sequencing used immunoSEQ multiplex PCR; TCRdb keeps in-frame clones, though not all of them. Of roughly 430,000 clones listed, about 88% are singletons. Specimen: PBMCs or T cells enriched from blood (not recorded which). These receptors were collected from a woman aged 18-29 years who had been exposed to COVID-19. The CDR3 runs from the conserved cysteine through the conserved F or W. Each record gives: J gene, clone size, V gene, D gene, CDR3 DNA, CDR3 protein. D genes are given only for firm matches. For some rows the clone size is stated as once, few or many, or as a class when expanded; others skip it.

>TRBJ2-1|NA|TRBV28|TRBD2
TGTGCCACCCTTGCGCGGGAGAACTACAATGAGCAGTTCTTC
CATLARENYNEQFF
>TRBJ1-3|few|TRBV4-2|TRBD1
TGTGCCAGCAGCCAAGTTATTAGTACAGGGGGTACCTCTGGAAACACCATATATTTT
CASSQVISTGGTSGNTIYF
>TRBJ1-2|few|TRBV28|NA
TGTGCCAGCAGTTCCAACTCGGACAGTCAGTTCTATGGCTACACCTTC
CASSSNSDSQFYGYTF
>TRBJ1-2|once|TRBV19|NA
TGTGCCAGTAGTGGGGCAGGGCTTGGCTACACCTTC
CASSGAGLGYTF
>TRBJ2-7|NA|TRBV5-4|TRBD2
TGTGCCAGCAGCTTGGGGGCTTCTCGCGGGAGGGCTTACGAGCAGTACTTC
CASSLGASRGRAYEQYF
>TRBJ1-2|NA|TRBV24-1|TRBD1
TGTGCCACCAGTGATCCTCGGACAGGGGGCTATGGCTACACCTTC
CATSDPRTGGYGYTF
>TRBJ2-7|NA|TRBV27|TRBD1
TGTGCCAGCAGGACAGGGGGCGCCGAGCAGTACTTC
CASRTGGAEQYF
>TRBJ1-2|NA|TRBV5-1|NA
TGCGCCAGCAGCCCCCTGGGAGGGGATGGCTACACCTTC
CASSPLGGDGYTF
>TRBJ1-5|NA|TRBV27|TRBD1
TGTGCCAGCAGAGGGACAGGGACCAATCAGCCCCAGCATTTT
CASRGTGTNQPQHF
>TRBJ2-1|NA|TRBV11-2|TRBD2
TGTGCCAGCAGCTTAGTTCAGGCGGGAGTGGGCAATGAGCAGTTCTTC
CASSLVQAGVGNEQFF
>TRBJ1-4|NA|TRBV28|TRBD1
TGTGCCAGCAGCCCCGGGACAGGCCTAAGGGAAAAACTGTTTTTT
CASSPGTGLREKLFF
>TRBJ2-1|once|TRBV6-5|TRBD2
TGTGCCAGCAGTTACTTTACTAGCGGGGGGGATGAGCAGTTCTTC
CASSYFTSGGDEQFF
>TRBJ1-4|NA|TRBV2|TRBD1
TGTGCCAGCAGTGTAAGACAGGGAAATGAAAAACTGTTTTTT
CASSVRQGNEKLFF
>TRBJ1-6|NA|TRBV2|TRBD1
TGTGCCAGCAGCGATGGGACAGGGAGTAACTCACCCCTCCACTTT
CASSDGTGSNSPLHF
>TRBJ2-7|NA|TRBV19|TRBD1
TGTGCCAGTAGCGGACAGGGGCTCCGCTACGAGCAGTACTTC
CASSGQGLRYEQYF
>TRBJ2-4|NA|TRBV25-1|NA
TGTGCCAGCATCCCAAGGACAGATCTAGCCAAAAACATTCAGTACTTC
CASIPRTDLAKNIQYF
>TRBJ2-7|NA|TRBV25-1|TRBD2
TGTGCCAGCAGGTCCGGGACTAGCGGGGGGACCTACGAGCAGTACTTC
CASRSGTSGGTYEQYF
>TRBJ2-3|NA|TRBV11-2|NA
TGTGCCAGCAGCTTACGGGGACTCGTCACAGATACGCAGTATTTT
CASSLRGLVTDTQYF
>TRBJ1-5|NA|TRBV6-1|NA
TGTGCCAGCAGTGAAGTTCTGCGTTATCAGCCCCAGCATTTT
CASSEVLRYQPQHF
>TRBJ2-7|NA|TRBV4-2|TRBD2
TGTGCCAGCAGCCATATAGCGGGAGTCGACGAGCAGTACTTC
CASSHIAGVDEQYF
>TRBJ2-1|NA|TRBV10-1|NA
TGCGCCAGCAGTGAGCGTAAGGGGGACTCCTACAATGAGCAGTTCTTC
CASSERKGDSYNEQFF
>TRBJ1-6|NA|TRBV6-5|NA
TGTGCCAGCACAGGGTTCCACTCCTATAATTCACCCCTCCACTTT
CASTGFHSYNSPLHF
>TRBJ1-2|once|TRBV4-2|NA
TGTGCCAGCAGCCAAGTCCCTGACGGAGGATGGCCAGGCTACACCTTC
CASSQVPDGGWPGYTF
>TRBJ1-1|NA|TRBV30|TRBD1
TGTGCCTGGAGTGAATTAACAGGGGTTATCACTGAAGCTTTCTTT
CAWSELTGVITEAFF
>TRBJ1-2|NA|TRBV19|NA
TGTGCCAGCAGGAGGGGTGATGGCTACACCTTC
CASRRGDGYTF
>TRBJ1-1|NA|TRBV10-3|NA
TGTGCCATCAGTGAGTCGGACAGTTCGAACACTGAAGCTTTCTTT
CAISESDSSNTEAFF
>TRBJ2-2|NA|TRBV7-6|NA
TGTGCCAGCAGCCCCCAGCCGATAGCGGTTACTAACACCGGGGAGCTGTTTTTT
CASSPQPIAVTNTGELFF
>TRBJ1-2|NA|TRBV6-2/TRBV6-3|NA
TGTGCCAGCAGCCAAGCGGGTGCTCCTTGGTCTGGCTACACCTTC
CASSQAGAPWSGYTF
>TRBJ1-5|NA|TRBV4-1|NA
TGCGCCAGCAGCCAAGTTGACAGATACAATCAGCCCCAGCATTTT
CASSQVDRYNQPQHF
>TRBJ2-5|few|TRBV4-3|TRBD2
TGCGCCAGCAGCCAAGATCTACTAGCGGGAGAGACCCAGTACTTC
CASSQDLLAGETQYF
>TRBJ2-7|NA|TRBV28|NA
TGTGCCAGCAGTTTGGCAGGAAAGAGCTCCTACGAGCAGTACTTC
CASSLAGKSSYEQYF
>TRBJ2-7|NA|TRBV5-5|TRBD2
TGTGCCAGCAGCCCCGGACTAGCGGGAGGCAAATCCTACGAGCAGTACTTC
CASSPGLAGGKSYEQYF
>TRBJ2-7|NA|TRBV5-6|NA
TGTGCCAGCAGCCTACAGGGTCTGTCCTACGAGCAGTACTTC
CASSLQGLSYEQYF
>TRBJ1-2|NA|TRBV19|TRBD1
TGTGCCAGTAGTACCCAAGGACAGGGGAGGTATGGCTACACCTTC
CASSTQGQGRYGYTF
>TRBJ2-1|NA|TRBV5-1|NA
TGCGCCAGCAGCTTGGGCATCGGCAATGAGCAGTTCTTC
CASSLGIGNEQFF
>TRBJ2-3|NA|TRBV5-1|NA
TGCGCCAGCAGCTTAGCGGATTCTAGCACAGATACGCAGTATTTT
CASSLADSSTDTQYF
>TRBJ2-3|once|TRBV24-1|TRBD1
TGTGCCACCAGTGATAGGACAGGGGGCACAGATACGCAGTATTTT
CATSDRTGGTDTQYF
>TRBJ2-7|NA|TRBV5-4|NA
TGTGCCAGCAGCTTGGGGGATAGGGAGCTGGAGTACTTC
CASSLGDRELEYF
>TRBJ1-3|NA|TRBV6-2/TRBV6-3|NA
TGTGCCAGCAGTTACTCGTGGAGGGAGGCTGGAAACACCATATATTTT
CASSYSWREAGNTIYF
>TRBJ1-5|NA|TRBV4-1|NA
TGCGCCAGCAGCCAAGGGGTGGGCCAGCCCCAGCATTTT
CASSQGVGQPQHF
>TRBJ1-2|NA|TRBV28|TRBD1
TGTGCCAGCGATCCTACAGGGGGAGGCTACACCTTC
CASDPTGGGYTF
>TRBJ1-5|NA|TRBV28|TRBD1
TGTGCCAGCAGTTCAGGGACAGGGGCTCAGCCCCAGCATTTT
CASSSGTGAQPQHF